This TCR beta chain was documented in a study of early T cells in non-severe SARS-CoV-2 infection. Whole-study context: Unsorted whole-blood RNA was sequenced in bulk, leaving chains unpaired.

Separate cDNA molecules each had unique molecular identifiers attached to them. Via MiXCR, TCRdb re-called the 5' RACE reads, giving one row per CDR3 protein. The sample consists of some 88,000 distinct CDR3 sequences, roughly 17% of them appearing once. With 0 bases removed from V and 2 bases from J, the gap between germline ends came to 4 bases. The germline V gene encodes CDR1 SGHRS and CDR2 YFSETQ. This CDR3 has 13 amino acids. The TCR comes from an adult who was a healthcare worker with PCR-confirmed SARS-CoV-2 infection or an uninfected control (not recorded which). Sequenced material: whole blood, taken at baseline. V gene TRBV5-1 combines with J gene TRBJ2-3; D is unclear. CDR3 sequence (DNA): TGCGCCAGCAGCTTGGCGGCCACAGATACGCAGTATTTT. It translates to CASSLAATDTQYF.